This is a list of T cell receptor beta chains from one sample in a study of T cells after yellow fever vaccination. TCRdb processed the 5' RACE reads anew with MiXCR; each CDR3 protein has one entry. The table lists 70,000 or so distinct CDR3 sequences, around 7.9% of them singletons. The source material was CD8+ T cells sorted from PBMCs, sampled 10 days after the first yellow fever vaccination. These receptors were collected from a young man who received the YFV17D yellow fever vaccine. The CDR3 runs from the conserved cysteine through the conserved F or W. The order of the fields is CDR3 DNA, CDR3 protein, J gene, CDR3 length, D gene, clone size, V gene. The D gene is left open where the match is weak. A row's size may be missing; if present it is once, few, many or a size class.

CDR3 DNA: TGTGCCAGCAGCTTAGGGGAATTCTACGAGCAGTACTTC
CDR3 protein: CASSLGEFYEQYF
J gene: TRBJ2-7
CDR3 length: 13
D gene: -
clone size: many
V gene: TRBV11-2

CDR3 DNA: TGTGCCAGCAGCTTAGGCTCGGGGGTAATAAATGAGCAGTTCTTC
CDR3 protein: CASSLGSGVINEQFF
J gene: TRBJ2-1
CDR3 length: 15
D gene: -
clone size: -
V gene: TRBV7-6

CDR3 DNA: TGCGCCAGCAGTATTAACGCAGATACGCAGTATTTT
CDR3 protein: CASSINADTQYF
J gene: TRBJ2-3
CDR3 length: 12
D gene: -
clone size: many
V gene: TRBV5-1

CDR3 DNA: TGCAGTGCTGACCCTTCGGGGGTGGACTACAATGAGCAGTTCTTC
CDR3 protein: CSADPSGVDYNEQFF
J gene: TRBJ2-1
CDR3 length: 15
D gene: -
clone size: -
V gene: TRBV20-1

CDR3 DNA: TGTGCCAGTAGTATAGGACAGGGGGAAGATACGCAGTATTTT
CDR3 protein: CASSIGQGEDTQYF
J gene: TRBJ2-3
CDR3 length: 14
D gene: TRBD1
clone size: few
V gene: TRBV19

CDR3 DNA: TGTGCCAGCAGTTTCCGACCGAGTAGCTCCTACGAGCAGTACTTC
CDR3 protein: CASSFRPSSSYEQYF
J gene: TRBJ2-7
CDR3 length: 15
D gene: -
clone size: many
V gene: TRBV6-5

CDR3 DNA: TGTGCCAGTAGTATCGGGAACAGCGTATTCTACGAGCAGTACTTC
CDR3 protein: CASSIGNSVFYEQYF
J gene: TRBJ2-7
CDR3 length: 15
D gene: -
clone size: -
V gene: TRBV19

CDR3 DNA: TGTGCCAGCAGTTTAGACGGGGGCGACTACAATGAGCAGTTCTTC
CDR3 protein: CASSLDGGDYNEQFF
J gene: TRBJ2-1
CDR3 length: 15
D gene: -
clone size: -
V gene: TRBV27

CDR3 DNA: TGCAGTGCTAGATATGGGGGTGGTTACCTAAACTATAATGAGCAGTTCTTC
CDR3 protein: CSARYGGGYLNYNEQFF
J gene: TRBJ2-1
CDR3 length: 17
D gene: -
clone size: many
V gene: TRBV20-1

CDR3 DNA: TGTGCCAGCAGACCTCTAGGCTACAATGAGCAGTTCTTC
CDR3 protein: CASRPLGYNEQFF
J gene: TRBJ2-1
CDR3 length: 13
D gene: -
clone size: -
V gene: TRBV5-5

CDR3 DNA: TGCGCCAGCAGCCACCCAGACAATGAGCAGTTCTTC
CDR3 protein: CASSHPDNEQFF
J gene: TRBJ2-1
CDR3 length: 12
D gene: -
clone size: many
V gene: TRBV5-1

CDR3 DNA: TGTGCCAGCAGCTTCACCTCTCTAGCCAAAAACATTCAGTACTTC
CDR3 protein: CASSFTSLAKNIQYF
J gene: TRBJ2-4
CDR3 length: 15
D gene: -
clone size: many
V gene: TRBV7-9